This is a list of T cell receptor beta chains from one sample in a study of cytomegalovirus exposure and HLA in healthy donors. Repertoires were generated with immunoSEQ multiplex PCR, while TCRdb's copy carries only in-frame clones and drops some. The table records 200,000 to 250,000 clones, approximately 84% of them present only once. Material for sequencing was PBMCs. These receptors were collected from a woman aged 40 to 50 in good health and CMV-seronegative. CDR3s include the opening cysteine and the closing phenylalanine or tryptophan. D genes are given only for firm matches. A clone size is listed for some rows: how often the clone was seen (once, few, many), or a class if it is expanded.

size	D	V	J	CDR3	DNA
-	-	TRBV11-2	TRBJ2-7	CASRSKSRNPYEQYF	TGTGCCAGCAGGTCGAAAAGCAGGAATCCCTACGAGCAGTACTTC
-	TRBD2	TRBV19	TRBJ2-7	CASRRTSGAYEQYF	TGTGCCAGTAGAAGGACTAGCGGAGCCTACGAGCAGTACTTC
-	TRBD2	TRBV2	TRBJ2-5	CASSDPSPGLEETQYF	TGTGCCAGCAGTGACCCATCTCCGGGACTAGAAGAGACCCAGTACTTC
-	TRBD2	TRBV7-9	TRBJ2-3	CASREFSGGDTDTQYF	TGTGCCAGCAGGGAATTTAGCGGGGGAGACACAGATACGCAGTATTTT
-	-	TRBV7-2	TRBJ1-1	CASSPGQTGEAFF	TGTGCCAGCAGCCCCGGACAGACCGGTGAAGCTTTCTTT
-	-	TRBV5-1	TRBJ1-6	CASSLEGGQGNSPLHF	TGCGCCAGCAGCTTGGAAGGGGGTCAGGGTAATTCACCCCTCCACTTT
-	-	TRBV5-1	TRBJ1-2	CASSLGHRDIYGYTF	TGCGCCAGCAGCTTGGGGCACAGGGACATCTATGGCTACACCTTC
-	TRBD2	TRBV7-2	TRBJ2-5	CASSPTRTSGGEETQYF	TGTGCCAGCAGCCCCACCCGGACTAGCGGGGGCGAGGAGACCCAGTACTTC
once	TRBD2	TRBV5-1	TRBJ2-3	CASSPGRRGGTDTQYF	TGCGCCAGCAGCCCCGGCCGTCGCGGGGGTACAGATACGCAGTATTTT
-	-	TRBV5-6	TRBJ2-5	CASSLNWGGETQYF	TGTGCCAGCAGCTTGAATTGGGGCGGAGAGACCCAGTACTTC
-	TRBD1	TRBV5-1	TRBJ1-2	CASSLGQGGNYGYTF	TGCGCCAGCAGCTTGGGACAGGGAGGTAACTATGGCTACACCTTC
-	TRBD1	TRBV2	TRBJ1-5	CASSEGQIGQPQHF	TGTGCCAGCAGTGAGGGACAGATTGGGCAGCCCCAGCATTTT
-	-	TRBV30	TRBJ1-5	CAWSSGTGNQPQHF	TGTGCCTGGAGCTCGGGTACGGGCAATCAGCCCCAGCATTTT
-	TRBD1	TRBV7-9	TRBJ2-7	CSSSSIGQGASYEQYF	TGTTCCAGCAGCTCTATAGGACAGGGGGCCTCCTACGAGCAGTACTTC
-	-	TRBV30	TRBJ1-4	CAWTRGGRTNEKLFF	TGTGCCTGGACTCGGGGGGGGCGGACTAATGAAAAACTGTTTTTT
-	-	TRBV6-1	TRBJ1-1	CASEGLPGTEAFF	TGTGCCAGCGAGGGACTACCTGGGACTGAAGCTTTCTTT
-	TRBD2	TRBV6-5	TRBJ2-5	CASSYLQTSGVGEQYF	TGTGCCAGCAGTTACCTCCAGACTAGCGGGGTTGGTGAGCAGTACTTC
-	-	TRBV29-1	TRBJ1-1	CSVLPTGSEAFF	TGCAGCGTCCTACCGACAGGCTCAGAAGCTTTCTTT
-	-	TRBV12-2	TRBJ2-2	CASRLLRNTGELFF	TGTGCAAGTCGCTTACTCAGGAACACCGGGGAGCTGTTTTTT
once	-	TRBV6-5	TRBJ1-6	CASTLRWQGNSPLHF	TGTGCCAGCACCCTCCGGTGGCAGGGGAATTCACCCCTCCACTTT
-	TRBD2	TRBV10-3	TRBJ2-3	CASGAGVHFTDTQYF	TGTGCCAGCGGAGCGGGGGTCCATTTCACAGATACGCAGTATTTT
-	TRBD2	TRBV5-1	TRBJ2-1	CASSLEAGIYNEQFF	TGCGCCAGCAGCTTGGAAGCGGGGATTTACAATGAGCAGTTCTTC
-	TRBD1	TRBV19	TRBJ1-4	CASSRTGDNEKLFF	TGTGCCAGTAGTCGGACAGGCGATAATGAAAAACTGTTTTTT
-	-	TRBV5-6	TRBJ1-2	CASSLGLTGFYGYTF	TGTGCCAGCAGCTTGGGCCTAACAGGTTTCTATGGCTACACCTTC
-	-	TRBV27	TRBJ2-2	CASSLWSGFNTGELFF	TGTGCCAGCAGTTTATGGTCCGGGTTTAACACCGGGGAGCTGTTTTTT
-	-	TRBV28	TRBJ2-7	CASRRTGIAYEQYF	TGTGCCAGCAGGCGAACAGGGATCGCCTACGAGCAGTACTTC
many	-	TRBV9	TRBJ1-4	CASSVSWGANEKLFF	TGTGCCAGCAGCGTATCGTGGGGGGCTAATGAAAAACTGTTTTTT
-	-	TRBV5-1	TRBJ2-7	CASSLAALTGSSYEQYF	TGCGCCAGCAGCTTGGCGGCCCTGACAGGCTCTTCCTACGAGCAGTACTTC
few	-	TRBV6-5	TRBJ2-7	CASSPLQFREQYF	TGTGCCAGCAGTCCCTTGCAGTTTCGAGAGCAGTACTTC
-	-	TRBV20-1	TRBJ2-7	CSARGRNEQYF	TGCAGTGCTAGAGGCAGAAACGAGCAGTACTTC
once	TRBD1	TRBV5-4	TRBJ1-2	CASSPTGVYGYTF	TGTGCCAGCAGTCCCACAGGGGTCTATGGCTACACCTTC
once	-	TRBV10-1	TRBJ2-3	CASSLFRADTQYF	TGCGCCAGCAGCCTCTTCCGGGCAGATACGCAGTATTTT
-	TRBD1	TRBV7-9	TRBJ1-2	CASSLGQGGGYTF	TGTGCCAGCAGCTTGGGACAGGGTGGCGGCTACACCTTC
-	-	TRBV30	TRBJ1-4	CAWSSQGSGEKLFF	TGTGCCTGGAGTTCACAGGGTTCTGGGGAAAAACTGTTTTTT
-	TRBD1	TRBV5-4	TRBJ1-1	CASSVTGGSTEAFF	TGTGCCAGCAGCGTTACAGGGGGGAGCACTGAAGCTTTCTTT
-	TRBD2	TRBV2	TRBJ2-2	CASSEGLAGATGELFF	TGTGCCAGCAGTGAAGGTCTAGCGGGAGCCACCGGGGAGCTGTTTTTT
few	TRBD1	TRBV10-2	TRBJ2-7	CASNPGQGYEQYF	TGCGCCAGCAACCCGGGACAGGGATACGAGCAGTACTTC
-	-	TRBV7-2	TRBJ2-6	CASTLSGDRPTF	TGTGCCAGCACCCTAAGCGGGGACAGGCCCACTTTC
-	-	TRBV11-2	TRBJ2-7	CASSLDSQQGYYEQYF	TGTGCCAGCAGCTTAGATTCCCAGCAGGGGTATTACGAGCAGTACTTC
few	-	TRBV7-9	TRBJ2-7	CASSSGPPYEQYF	TGTGCCAGCAGCTCTGGCCCCCCCTACGAGCAGTACTTC
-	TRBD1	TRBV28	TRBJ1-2	CASSPVGLTGARYGYTF	TGTGCCAGCAGTCCGGTCGGATTGACAGGGGCCCGCTATGGCTACACCTTC
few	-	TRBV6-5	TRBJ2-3	CASSYDGLHSQYF	TGTGCCAGCAGTTACGACGGACTCCATAGCCAGTATTTT
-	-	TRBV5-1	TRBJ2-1	CASSLVGAGASYNEQFF	TGCGCCAGCAGCTTGGTGGGCGCGGGGGCATCCTACAATGAGCAGTTCTTC
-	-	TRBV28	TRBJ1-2	CASTVGQIYGYTF	TGTGCCAGCACCGTCGGACAGATCTATGGCTACACCTTC
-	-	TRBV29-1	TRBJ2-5	CSAGRGMETQYF	TGCAGCGCCGGTCGGGGAATGGAGACCCAGTACTTC
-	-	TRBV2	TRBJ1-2	CASSVDTQSYGYTF	TGTGCCAGCAGCGTTGACACTCAATCCTATGGCTACACCTTC
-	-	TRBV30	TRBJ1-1	CAWSVVGVEAFF	TGTGCCTGGAGTGTGGTTGGAGTTGAAGCTTTCTTT
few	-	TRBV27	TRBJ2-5	CASSFRGETQYF	TGTGCCAGCAGTTTCCGGGGGGAGACCCAGTACTTC
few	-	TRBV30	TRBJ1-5	CAWTQQTGGNQPQHF	TGTGCCTGGACTCAACAGACCGGGGGCAATCAGCCCCAGCATTTT
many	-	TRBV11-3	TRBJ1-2	CASSRHSGGGYTF	TGTGCCAGCAGCCGTCACTCGGGTGGTGGCTACACCTTC
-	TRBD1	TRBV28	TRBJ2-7	CASSFPRTGLWEQYF	TGTGCCAGCAGTTTCCCTCGGACAGGCCTTTGGGAGCAGTACTTC
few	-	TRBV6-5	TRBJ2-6	CASRRQTPGANVLTF	TGTGCCAGCAGGAGACAAACCCCTGGGGCCAACGTCCTGACTTTC
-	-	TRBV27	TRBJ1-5	CASSFGDPNQPQHF	TGTGCCAGCAGTTTCGGGGATCCCAATCAGCCCCAGCATTTT